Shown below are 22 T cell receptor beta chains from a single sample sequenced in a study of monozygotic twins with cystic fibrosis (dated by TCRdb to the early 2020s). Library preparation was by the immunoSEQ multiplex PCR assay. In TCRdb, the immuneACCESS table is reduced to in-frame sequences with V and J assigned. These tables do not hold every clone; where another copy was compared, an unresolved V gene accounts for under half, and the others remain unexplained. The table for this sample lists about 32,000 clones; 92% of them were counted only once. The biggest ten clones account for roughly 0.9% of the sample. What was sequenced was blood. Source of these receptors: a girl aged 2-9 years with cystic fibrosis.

The chain's CDR3 is CAISESMTWTKNIQYF. Written as DNA, the CDR3 is TGTGCCATCAGTGAGTCAATGACCTGGACCAAAAACATTCAGTACTTC. J is TRBJ2-4 and V is TRBV10-3; D uncertain. V was shortened by 0 bases and J by 2 bases, with 11 bases between the two germline ends. The CDR3 sequence is 16 residues long. Germline V gene sequence: CDR1 ENHRY, CDR2 SYGVKD.

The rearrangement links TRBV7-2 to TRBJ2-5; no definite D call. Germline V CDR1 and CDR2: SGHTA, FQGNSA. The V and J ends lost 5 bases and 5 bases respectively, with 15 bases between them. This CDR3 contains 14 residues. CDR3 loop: CASSTARLKETQYF. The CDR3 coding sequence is TGTGCCAGCAGCACCGCGCGGTTGAAGGAGACCCAGTACTTC.

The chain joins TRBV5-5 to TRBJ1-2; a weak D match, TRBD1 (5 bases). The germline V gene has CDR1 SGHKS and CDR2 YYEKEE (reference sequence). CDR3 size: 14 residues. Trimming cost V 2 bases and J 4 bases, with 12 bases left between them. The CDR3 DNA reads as TGTGCCAGCAGCTTACGGGGGTATGGCTATGGCTACACCTTC. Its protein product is CASSLRGYGYGYTF.

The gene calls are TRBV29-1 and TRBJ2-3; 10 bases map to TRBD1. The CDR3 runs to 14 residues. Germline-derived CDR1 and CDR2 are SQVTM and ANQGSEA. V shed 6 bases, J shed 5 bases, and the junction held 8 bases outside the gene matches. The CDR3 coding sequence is TGCAGCGTCACCGGGACAGGGGTACGAGATACGCAGTATTTT. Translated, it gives CSVTGTGVRDTQYF.

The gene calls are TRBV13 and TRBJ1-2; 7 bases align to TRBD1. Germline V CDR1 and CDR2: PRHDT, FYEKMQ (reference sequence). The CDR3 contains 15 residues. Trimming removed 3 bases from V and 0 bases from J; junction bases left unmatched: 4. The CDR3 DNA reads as TGTGCCAGCAGCTTGGGGACAGAAGCTAACTATGGCTACACCTTC. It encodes CASSLGTEANYGYTF.

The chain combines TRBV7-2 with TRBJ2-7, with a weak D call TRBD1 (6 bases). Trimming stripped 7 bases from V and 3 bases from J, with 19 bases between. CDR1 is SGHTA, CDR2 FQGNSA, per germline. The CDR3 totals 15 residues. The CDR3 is CASKNGTLPFYEQYF. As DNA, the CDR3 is TGTGCCAGCAAAAACGGGACACTTCCTTTCTACGAGCAGTACTTC.

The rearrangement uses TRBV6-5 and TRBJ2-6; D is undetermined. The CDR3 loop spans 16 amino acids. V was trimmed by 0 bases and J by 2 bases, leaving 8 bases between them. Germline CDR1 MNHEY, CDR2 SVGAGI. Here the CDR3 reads CASSYSRSTGANVLTF. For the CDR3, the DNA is TGTGCCAGCAGTTACTCGAGAAGCACTGGGGCCAACGTCCTGACTTTC.

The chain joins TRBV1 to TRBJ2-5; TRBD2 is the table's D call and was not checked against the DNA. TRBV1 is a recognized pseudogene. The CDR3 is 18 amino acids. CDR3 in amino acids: CTSSQGSTTAPVKETQYF. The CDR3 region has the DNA TGCACCAGCAGCCAAGGTTCCACTACCGCCCCCGTTAAAGAGACCCAGTACTTC.

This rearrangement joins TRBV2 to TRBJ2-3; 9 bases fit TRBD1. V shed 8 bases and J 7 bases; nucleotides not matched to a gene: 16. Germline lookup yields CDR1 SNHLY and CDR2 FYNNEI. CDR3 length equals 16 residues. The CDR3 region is CASGPTRGQGSNTQYF. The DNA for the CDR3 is TGTGCCAGCGGCCCTACAAGGGGACAGGGATCAAATACGCAGTATTTT.

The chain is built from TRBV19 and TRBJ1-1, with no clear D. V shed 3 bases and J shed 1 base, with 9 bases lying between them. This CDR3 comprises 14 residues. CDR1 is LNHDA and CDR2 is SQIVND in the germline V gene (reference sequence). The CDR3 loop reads CASSITNGNTEAFF. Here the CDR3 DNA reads TGTGCCAGTAGTATCACCAACGGGAACACTGAAGCTTTCTTT.

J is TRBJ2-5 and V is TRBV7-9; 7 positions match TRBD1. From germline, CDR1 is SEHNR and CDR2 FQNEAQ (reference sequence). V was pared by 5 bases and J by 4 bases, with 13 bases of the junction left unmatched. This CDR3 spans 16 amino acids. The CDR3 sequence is CASSVGTALMGETQYF. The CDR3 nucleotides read TGTGCCAGCAGCGTAGGGACAGCCCTCATGGGAGAGACCCAGTACTTC.

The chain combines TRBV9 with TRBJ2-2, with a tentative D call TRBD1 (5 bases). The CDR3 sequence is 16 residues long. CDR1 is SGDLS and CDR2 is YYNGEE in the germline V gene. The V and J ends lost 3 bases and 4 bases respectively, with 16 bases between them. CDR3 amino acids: CASSGPPGQITGELFF. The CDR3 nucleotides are TGTGCCAGCAGCGGGCCCCCAGGACAAATCACCGGGGAGCTGTTTTTT.

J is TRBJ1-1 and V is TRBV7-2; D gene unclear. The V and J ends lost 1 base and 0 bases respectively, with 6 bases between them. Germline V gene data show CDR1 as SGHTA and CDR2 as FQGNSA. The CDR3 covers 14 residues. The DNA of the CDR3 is TGTGCCAGCAGCTTAGAGGCAATGAACACTGAAGCTTTCTTT. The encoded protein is CASSLEAMNTEAFF.

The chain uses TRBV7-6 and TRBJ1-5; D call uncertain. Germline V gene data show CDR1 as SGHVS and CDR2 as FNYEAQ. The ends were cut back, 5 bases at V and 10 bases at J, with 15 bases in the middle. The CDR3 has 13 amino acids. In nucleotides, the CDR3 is TGTGCCAGCAGCCGACGGAGGGAGGAACCCCAGCATTTT. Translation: CASSRRREEPQHF.

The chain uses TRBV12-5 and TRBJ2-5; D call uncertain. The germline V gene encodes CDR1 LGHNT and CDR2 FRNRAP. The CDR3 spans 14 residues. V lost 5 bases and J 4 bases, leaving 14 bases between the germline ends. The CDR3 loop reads CASGPDGLIETQYF. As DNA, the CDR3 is TGTGCTAGTGGTCCCGATGGCCTTATAGAGACCCAGTACTTC. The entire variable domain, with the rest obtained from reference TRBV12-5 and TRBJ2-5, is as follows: DARVTQTPRHKVTEMGQEVTMRCQPILGHNTVFWYRQTMMQGLELLAYFRNRAPLDDSGMPKDRFSAEMPDATLATLKIQPSEPRDSAVYFCASGPDGLIETQYFGPGTRLLVL.

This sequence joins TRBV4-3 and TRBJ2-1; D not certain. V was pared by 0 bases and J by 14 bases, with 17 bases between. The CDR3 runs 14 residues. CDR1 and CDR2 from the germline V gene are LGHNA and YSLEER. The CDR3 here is CASSQDLGRVAEFF. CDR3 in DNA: TGCGCCAGCAGCCAAGATTTAGGAAGGGTAGCAGAGTTCTTC.

CDR3 in amino acids: CASSPPLEANSYEQYF. CDR3 DNA sequence: TGTGCCAGCTCACCACCTTTGGAGGCTAACTCCTACGAGCAGTACTTC. This sequence joins TRBV18 and TRBJ2-7, with D maybe TRBD2 (5 bases). CDR1 and CDR2 (germline): KGHSH, LQKENI. CDR3 size: 16 residues. V lost 0 bases, J lost 0 bases, and 12 bases lay in between.

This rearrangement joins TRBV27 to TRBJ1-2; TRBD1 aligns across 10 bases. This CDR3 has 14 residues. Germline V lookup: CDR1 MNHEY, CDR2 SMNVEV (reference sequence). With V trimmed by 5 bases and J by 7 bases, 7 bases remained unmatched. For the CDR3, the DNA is TGTGCCAGCAGTGACTGGACAGGGGGTGGTGGCTACACCTTC. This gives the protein CASSDWTGGGGYTF.

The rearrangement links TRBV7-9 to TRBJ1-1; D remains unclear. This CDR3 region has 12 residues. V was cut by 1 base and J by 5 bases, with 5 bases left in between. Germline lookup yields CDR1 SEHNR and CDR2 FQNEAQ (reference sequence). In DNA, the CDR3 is TGTGCCAGCAGCTTAGGATTGACTGAAGCTTTCTTT. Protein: CASSLGLTEAFF.

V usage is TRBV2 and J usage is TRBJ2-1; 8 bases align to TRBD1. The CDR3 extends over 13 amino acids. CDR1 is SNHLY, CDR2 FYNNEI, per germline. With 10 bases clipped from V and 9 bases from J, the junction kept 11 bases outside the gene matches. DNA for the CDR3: TGTGCCATCACGGGACAGGTCTTATTTGAGCAGTTCTTC. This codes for CAITGQVLFEQFF.

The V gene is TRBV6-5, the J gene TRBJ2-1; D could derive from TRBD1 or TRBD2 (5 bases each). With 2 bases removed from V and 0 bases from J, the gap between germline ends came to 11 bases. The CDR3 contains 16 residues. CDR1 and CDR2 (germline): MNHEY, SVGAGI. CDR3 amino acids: CASSYGGTGSYNEQFF. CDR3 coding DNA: TGTGCCAGCAGTTACGGGGGTACGGGCTCCTACAATGAGCAGTTCTTC.

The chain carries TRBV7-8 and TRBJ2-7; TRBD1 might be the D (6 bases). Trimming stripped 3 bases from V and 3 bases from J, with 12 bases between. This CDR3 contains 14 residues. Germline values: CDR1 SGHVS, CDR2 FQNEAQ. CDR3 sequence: CASSFTGFIYEQYF. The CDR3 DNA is TGTGCCAGCAGCTTTACAGGGTTTATCTACGAGCAGTACTTC.